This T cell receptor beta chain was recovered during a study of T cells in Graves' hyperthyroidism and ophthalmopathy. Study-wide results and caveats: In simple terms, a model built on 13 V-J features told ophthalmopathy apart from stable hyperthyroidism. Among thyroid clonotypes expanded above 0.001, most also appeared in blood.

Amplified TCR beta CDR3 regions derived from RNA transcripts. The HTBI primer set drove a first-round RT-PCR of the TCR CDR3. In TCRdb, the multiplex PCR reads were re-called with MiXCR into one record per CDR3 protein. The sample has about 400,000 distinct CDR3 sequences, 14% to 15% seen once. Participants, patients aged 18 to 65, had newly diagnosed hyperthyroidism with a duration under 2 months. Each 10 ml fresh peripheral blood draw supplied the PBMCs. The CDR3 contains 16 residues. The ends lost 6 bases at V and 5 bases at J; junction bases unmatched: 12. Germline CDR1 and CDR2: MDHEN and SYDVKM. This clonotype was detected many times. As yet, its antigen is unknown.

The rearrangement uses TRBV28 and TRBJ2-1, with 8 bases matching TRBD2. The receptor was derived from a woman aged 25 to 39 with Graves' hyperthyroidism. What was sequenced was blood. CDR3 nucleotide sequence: TGTGCCAGCAGATCCATAGCGGGAAGTTTCGACAATGAGCAGTTCTTC. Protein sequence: CASRSIAGSFDNEQFF.